One sample yielded the 32 T cell receptor beta chains listed below, sequenced in a study of blood T cells in healthy people across ages. A sample-barcoded 5' primer and a J-beta primer mix were used in a second PCR of about 6 to 12 cycles. TCRdb processed the 5' RACE reads anew with MiXCR; each CDR3 protein has one entry. The sample has a few hundred thousand distinct CDR3 sequences, 25% to 30% seen once. Sequenced: blood. The receptors were gathered from a woman in her 70s in good health.

This clonotype appeared a few times. The chain carries TRBV5-1 and TRBJ1-2; D unresolved. V was cut by 0 bases and J by 8 bases, with 11 bases left in between. Germline V gene sequence: CDR1 SGHRS, CDR2 YFSETQ. This CDR3 has 13 amino acids. The CDR3, as DNA: TGCGCCAGCAGCTTGGTCCCCGGGAACGGCTACACCTTC. Amino acid sequence: CASSLVPGNGYTF.

This clonotype has just a few counts. Without the conserved terminal phenylalanine or tryptophan, this CDR3 likely stems from a read error. The V and J genes are TRBV7-2 and TRBJ1-5; D ambiguous. This CDR3 region has 15 residues. V lost 3 bases and J lost 0, with 9 bases in between. Germline values: CDR1 SGHTA, CDR2 FQGNSA. Here the CDR3 DNA reads TGTGCCAGCAGCTTCCTGGCAGATAGCAATCAGCCCCAGCATCTT. Translating gives CASSFLADSNQPQHL.

The chain joins TRBV7-9 to TRBJ1-4; D gene uncertain. This CDR3 has 14 residues. CDR1 and CDR2 (germline): SEHNR, FQNEAQ (reference sequence). V lost 2 bases, J lost 7 bases, and 11 bases lay in between. The CDR3 coding sequence is TGTGCCAGCAGCTTAAGTGTAGGGAGTGAAAAACTGTTTTTT. Translating gives CASSLSVGSEKLFF.

The gene calls are TRBV6-6 and TRBJ2-6; D ambiguous. The CDR3 extends over 14 amino acids. Germline V lookup: CDR1 MNHNY, CDR2 SVGAGI (reference sequence). The V end lost 8 bases, the J end lost 1 base, and 9 bases lay between the germline ends. The CDR3 nucleotides are TGTGCCAGCGCAAGACGGTCTGGGGCCAACGTCCTGACTTTC. This encodes CASARRSGANVLTF.

The V call is TRBV29-1, the J call TRBJ1-2, with D unclear. The V end lost 4 bases, the J end lost 0 bases, and 15 bases lay between the germline ends. The V gene's germline CDR1 is SQVTM and CDR2 ANQGSEA. The CDR3 length is 15 residues. Here the CDR3 DNA reads TGCAGCGTTGGAAGAGGCAGCTCCACTAACTATGGCTACACCTTC. It specifies CSVGRGSSTNYGYTF.

The table lists this clonotype with a few counts. The V and J genes are TRBV5-5 and TRBJ1-5; no definite D call. Germline V gives CDR1 SGHKS, CDR2 YYEKEE (reference sequence). V was pared by 2 bases and J by 4 bases, with 13 bases between. The CDR3 extends over 15 amino acids. Written as DNA, the CDR3 is TGTGCCAGCAGCTTAAACCCTGTGGCAAATCAGCCCCAGCATTTT. Its translation is CASSLNPVANQPQHF.

This clonotype has a handful of counts. A read error is possible here, since a much larger clone lies one base away. This chain links TRBV6-2 or TRBV6-3 with TRBJ2-7; D unclear. V lost 4 bases and J lost 4, with 5 bases in between. The CDR3 covers 11 residues. The V gene's germline CDR1 is MNHEY and CDR2 SVGEGT. The CDR3 here is CASSSQYEQYF. DNA for the CDR3: TGTGCCAGCAGTTCCCAATACGAGCAGTACTTC.

This chain uses TRBV6-1 with TRBJ1-5; D uncertain. CDR3 length: 16 residues. V lost 5 bases and J lost 0, with 14 bases in between. CDR1 and CDR2 (germline): MNHNS, SASEGT. CDR3 region: CASSSVVINSNQPQHF. The CDR3, as DNA: TGTGCCAGCAGTAGTGTGGTGATCAATAGCAATCAGCCCCAGCATTTT.

The rearrangement links TRBV9 to TRBJ2-1, with a tentative D call TRBD1 (6 bases). With 3 bases removed from V and 4 bases from J, the gap between germline ends came to 14 bases. This CDR3 spans 15 amino acids. Germline lookup yields CDR1 SGDLS and CDR2 YYNGEE. The CDR3 reads CASSAQGLPYNEQFF. CDR3 DNA sequence: TGTGCCAGCAGCGCACAGGGTCTCCCATACAATGAGCAGTTCTTC.

This clonotype came up a few times. The V call is TRBV29-1, the J call TRBJ1-1; 7 nucleotides line up with TRBD1. V shed 4 bases and J 4 bases; nucleotides not matched to a gene: 6. CDR1 is SQVTM and CDR2 is ANQGSEA in the germline V gene. CDR3 length: 13 amino acids. CDR3 nucleotide sequence: TGCAGCGTTGGGACAGGCCAAAGCACTGAAGCTTTCTTT. This encodes CSVGTGQSTEAFF.

This chain uses TRBV28 with TRBJ2-7; D call uncertain. V was shortened by 3 bases and J by 0 bases, with 9 bases between the two germline ends. CDR1 is MDHEN, CDR2 SYDVKM, per germline. The CDR3 sequence is 14 residues long. DNA for the CDR3: TGTGCCAGCAGTTTGACGGAGAGCTCCTACGAGCAGTACTTC. Its protein product is CASSLTESSYEQYF.

This clonotype appeared many times. This sequence joins TRBV2 and TRBJ2-2; D remains ambiguous. The V and J ends lost 5 bases and 2 bases respectively, with 12 bases between them. Germline V lookup: CDR1 SNHLY, CDR2 FYNNEI. This CDR3 comprises 15 residues. In DNA, the CDR3 is TGTGCCAGCAGTTCCGGACCCTTAAACACCGGGGAGCTGTTTTTT. Translated: CASSSGPLNTGELFF.

The J gene is TRBJ2-3, the V gene TRBV14, with 10 bases that match TRBD2. Germline V CDR1 and CDR2: SGHDN, FVKESK. V lost 0 bases to trimming and J lost 0 bases; unmatched junction nucleotides: 6. CDR3 size: 18 residues. CDR3 in amino acids: CASSQDGLAGASTDTQYF. The CDR3 DNA sequence: TGTGCCAGCAGCCAAGATGGGCTAGCGGGAGCTAGCACAGATACGCAGTATTTT. Full variable domain (remainder filled in from reference TRBV14 and TRBJ2-3): EAGVTQFPSHSVIEKGQTVTLRCDPISGHDNLYWYRRVMGKEIKFLLHFVKESKQDESGMPNNRFLAERTGGTYSTLKVQPAELEDSGVYFCASSQDGLAGASTDTQYFGPGTRLTVL.

V usage is TRBV20-1 and J usage is TRBJ2-1; D is unresolved. The CDR3 length is 15 residues. The V end was cut by 1 base, the J end by 4 bases, with 14 bases between. Germline V gene lookup returns CDR1 DFQATT and CDR2 SNEGSKA (reference sequence). The CDR3, as DNA: TGCAGTGCTAGAGCGGGCTCCAATCCTTACAATGAGCAGTTCTTC. Translating gives CSARAGSNPYNEQFF.

This clonotype was seen more than once but under ten times. The chain carries TRBV6-1 and TRBJ2-3; D possibly corresponds to TRBD1 (6 bases). Per the germline V gene, CDR1 is MNHNS and CDR2 is SASEGT. V lost 5 bases, J lost 2 bases, and 11 bases lay in between. There are 14 residues in the CDR3. The CDR3 reads CASSPTGNTDTQYF. The CDR3 DNA sequence: TGTGCCAGCAGTCCCACAGGGAACACAGATACGCAGTATTTT.

This clonotype has just a few counts. V is TRBV18 and J is TRBJ2-3; D may be TRBD2 (5 bases). From germline, CDR1 is KGHSH and CDR2 LQKENI. The CDR3 is 14 residues long. The V end was cut by 3 bases, the J end by 2 bases, with 9 bases between. The CDR3 here is CASSPLAPTDTQYF. Here the CDR3 DNA reads TGTGCCAGCTCACCCCTAGCTCCCACAGATACGCAGTATTTT.

This chain connects TRBV7-8 to TRBJ2-6; TRBD1 aligns across 10 bases. The length of the CDR3 is 19 residues. CDR1 is SGHVS, CDR2 FQNEAQ, per germline. V shed 6 bases, J shed 0 bases, and the junction held 11 bases outside the gene matches. The CDR3 DNA sequence: TGTGCCAGCAGGATTACAACCGGGACAGGGGTCTCTGGGGCCAACGTCCTGACTTTC. Amino acid sequence: CASRITTGTGVSGANVLTF.

In this sample, this clonotype turned up a few times. The V call is TRBV7-9, the J call TRBJ2-1; 10 positions match TRBD2. Germline CDR1 SEHNR, CDR2 FQNEAQ (reference sequence). J lost 9 bases, V lost 5 bases, and 4 bases had no gene match. There are 13 residues in the CDR3. CDR3 residues: CASSQRGGAEQFF. DNA for the CDR3: TGTGCCAGCAGCCAGCGGGGGGGCGCTGAGCAGTTCTTC.

This chain uses TRBV9 with TRBJ2-3; TRBD2 matches at 9 bases. The length of the CDR3 is 15 residues. V lost 3 bases and J lost 4; bases outside the gene matches: 6. Germline CDR1 SGDLS, CDR2 YYNGEE. CDR3 bases: TGTGCCAGCAGCGATCATAGCGGGAGTGCAGATACGCAGTATTTT. It encodes CASSDHSGSADTQYF.

Many counts were recorded for this clonotype. This chain links TRBV6-6 with TRBJ1-4; D is undetermined. The CDR3 has 15 residues. V was trimmed by 3 bases and J by 6 bases, leaving 14 bases between them. Germline V gives CDR1 MNHNY, CDR2 SVGAGI (reference sequence). The CDR3: CASSYLYSVDEKLFF. Here the CDR3 DNA reads TGTGCCAGCAGTTATTTGTACAGTGTGGATGAAAAACTGTTTTTT.

This clonotype has just a few counts. The J gene is TRBJ1-2, the V gene TRBV6-5, with a weak D call TRBD1 (5 bases). From germline, CDR1 is MNHEY and CDR2 SVGAGI. V dropped 3 bases and J dropped 7 bases, with 15 bases sitting between them. CDR3 length: 14 amino acids. The CDR3 spells CASSYGDRPGGYTF. CDR3 bases: TGTGCCAGCAGTTATGGGGACCGACCAGGTGGCTACACCTTC.

This rearrangement joins TRBV29-1 to TRBJ2-1; perhaps TRBD2 as D (5 bases). Trimming removed 4 bases from V and 3 bases from J, with 7 bases in between. CDR3 length equals 12 residues. CDR1 SQVTM and CDR2 ANQGSEA come from the germline V gene. The CDR3 nucleotides read TGCAGCGTTGGCCGGGACTACAATGAGCAGTTCTTC. It is translated as CSVGRDYNEQFF.

The chain links TRBV29-1 to TRBJ1-1; 8 bases fit TRBD1. The V and J ends lost 5 bases and 8 bases, in that order; junction bases with no gene match: 7. The germline V gene encodes CDR1 SQVTM and CDR2 ANQGSEA. This CDR3 spans 12 amino acids. For the CDR3, the DNA is TGCAGCGTTAGACAGGGGCGAAGGGAAGCTTTCTTT. This codes for CSVRQGRREAFF.

The CDR3 protein is CASSLELSSGVSYEQFF. In DNA form, the CDR3 reads TGTGCCAGCAGCTTAGAACTGTCTAGCGGGGTAAGCTATGAGCAGTTCTTC. The V gene is TRBV7-2, the J gene TRBJ2-1; 9 positions match TRBD2. The CDR3 consists of 17 residues. The germline gives CDR1 SGHTA, CDR2 FQGNSA. V lost 1 base, J lost 8 bases, and 12 bases stayed unmatched.

The V call is TRBV12-3 or TRBV12-4, the J call TRBJ1-1; TRBD1 aligns across 12 bases. This CDR3 is 16 amino acids long. Trimming took 5 bases from V and 1 from J; bases not matched to a gene: 5. The CDR3 DNA reads as TGTGCCAGCAGTAACCGGGACAGGGGGCCGAACACTGAAGCTTTCTTT. It translates to CASSNRDRGPNTEAFF.

This CDR3 is CASSYGLAGDRQETQYF. The CDR3 nucleotides are TGTGCCAGCAGTTACGGACTAGCGGGGGACAGACAAGAGACCCAGTACTTC. The chain recombines TRBV6-2 or TRBV6-3 with TRBJ2-5, with 13 bases identical to TRBD2. After removal of 2 bases from V and 2 bases from J, the junction contained 5 bases not matched to a gene. The CDR3 extends over 17 amino acids. Germline V lookup: CDR1 MNHEY, CDR2 SVGEGT.

The V gene is TRBV20-1, the J gene TRBJ1-2; possible D gene TRBD1, 6 bases. This CDR3 spans 11 amino acids. Germline V CDR1 and CDR2: DFQATT, SNEGSKA (reference sequence). V lost 5 bases and J lost 4, with 8 bases in between. In nucleotides, the CDR3 is TGCAGTGCTGAACAGGGCTATGGCTACACCTTC. Amino acid sequence: CSAEQGYGYTF.

This chain uses TRBV6-1 with TRBJ2-7; 8 bases agree with TRBD2. The CDR3 runs to 16 residues. Germline V gene data show CDR1 as MNHNS and CDR2 as SASEGT. V shed 5 bases, J shed 4 bases, and the junction held 13 bases outside the gene matches. CDR3 coding DNA: TGTGCCAGCAGTCTCCGGGTAGCGGGGATTCGTTACGAGCAGTACTTC. Residues: CASSLRVAGIRYEQYF.

The V and J genes are TRBV5-1 and TRBJ1-2; 9 bases are a match to TRBD1. V lost 5 bases and J lost 4; bases outside the gene matches: 6. This CDR3 comprises 14 residues. Germline assignment: CDR1 SGHRS and CDR2 YFSETQ. The CDR3 region has the DNA TGCGCCAGCAGTCGGCTGGGACAGGGCTATGGCTACACCTTC. Translation gives CASSRLGQGYGYTF.

Note on this clonotype: Since no conserved phenylalanine or tryptophan closes the CDR3, a read error is the likely cause. This chain joins TRBV7-3 and TRBJ2-5, with D unresolved. The germline V gene encodes CDR1 SGHTA and CDR2 FQGTGA. V shed 4 bases and J shed 7 bases, with 13 bases lying between them. The CDR3 has 13 amino acids. The CDR3 protein is CASSSSWGGTQYL. The CDR3 region has the DNA TGTGCCAGCAGCTCGAGCTGGGGTGGGACCCAGTACCTC.

A word on this clonotype: Germline is not matched at one junction end, which may reflect a read error. The chain carries TRBV4-2 and TRBJ1-2; TRBD1 is a possible D gene (6 bases). The CDR3 consists of 18 residues. Germline CDR1 reads LGHNA; CDR2 reads YNFKEQ. The CDR3 DNA is TGTGCCAGCAGCCTTCAACAGGGAACCGAGACAAAGAAGGAAGGCTGCACCTTC. Translation: CASSLQQGTETKKEGCTF.

This clonotype was observed a handful of times. This chain links TRBV29-1 with TRBJ2-4; 15 bases are shared with TRBD2. The CDR3 spans 17 residues. Per germline, CDR1 SQVTM and CDR2 ANQGSEA. J gave up 0 bases and V 4 bases, and 4 bases lay outside the gene matches. The CDR3 DNA reads TGCAGCGTTGCCCTGGGACTAGCGGGGGGAGCCAAAAACATTCAGTACTTC. Its protein is CSVALGLAGGAKNIQYF.